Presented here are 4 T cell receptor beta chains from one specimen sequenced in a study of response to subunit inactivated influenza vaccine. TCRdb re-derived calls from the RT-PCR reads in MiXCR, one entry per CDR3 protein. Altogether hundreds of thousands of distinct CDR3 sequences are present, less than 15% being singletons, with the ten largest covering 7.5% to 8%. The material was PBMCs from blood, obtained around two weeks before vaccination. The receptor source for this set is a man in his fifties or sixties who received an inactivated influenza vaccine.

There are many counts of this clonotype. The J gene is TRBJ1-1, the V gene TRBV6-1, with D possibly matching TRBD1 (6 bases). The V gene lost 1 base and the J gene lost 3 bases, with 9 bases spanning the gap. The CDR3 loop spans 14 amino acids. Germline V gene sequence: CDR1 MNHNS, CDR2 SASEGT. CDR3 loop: CASSEGPGDTEAFF. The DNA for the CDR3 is TGTGCCAGCAGTGAAGGGCCAGGGGACACTGAAGCTTTCTTT.

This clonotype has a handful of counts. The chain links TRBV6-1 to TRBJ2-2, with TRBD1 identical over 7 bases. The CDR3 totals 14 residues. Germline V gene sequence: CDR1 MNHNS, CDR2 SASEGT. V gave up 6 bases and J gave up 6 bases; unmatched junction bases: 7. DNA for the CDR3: TGTGCCAGCAGCCTACAGGGGTGGGCCGGGGAGCTGTTTTTT. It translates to CASSLQGWAGELFF.

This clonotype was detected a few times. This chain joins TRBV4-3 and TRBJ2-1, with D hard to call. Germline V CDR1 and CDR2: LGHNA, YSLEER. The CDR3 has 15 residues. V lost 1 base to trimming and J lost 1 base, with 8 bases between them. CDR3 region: CASSQGLISYNEQFF. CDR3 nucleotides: TGCGCCAGCAGCCAAGGGCTGATTTCCTACAATGAGCAGTTCTTC.

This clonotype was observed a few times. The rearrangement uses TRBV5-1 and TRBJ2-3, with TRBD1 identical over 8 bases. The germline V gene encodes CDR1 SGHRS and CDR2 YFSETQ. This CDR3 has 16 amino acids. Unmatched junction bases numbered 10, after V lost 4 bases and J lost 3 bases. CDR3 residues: CASSTGDRQTTDTQYF. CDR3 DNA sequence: TGCGCCAGCAGCACCGGGGACAGGCAAACGACAGATACGCAGTATTTT.